This entry describes one T cell receptor (beta chain). This entry is derived from a study of neoadjuvant nivolumab and ipilimumab in lung cancer. Trimming cost V 3 bases and J 6 bases; bases outside gene matches: 3. This CDR3 contains 14 residues. Germline V gene sequence: CDR1 SGHRS, CDR2 YFSETQ. This table comes from immunoSEQ multiplex PCR, and its TCRdb copy is limited to in-frame clones, with some not included. The data hold tens of thousands of clones, with 75% to 90% observed a single time. The source of this sequence is an adult with non-small cell lung cancer. Some clones in this sample may be carry-over from other donors' samples. Sequencing was performed on blood, taken before neoadjuvant nivolumab, alone or with ipilimumab. V usage is TRBV5-1 and J usage is TRBJ1-2; 12 bases are a match to TRBD1. The CDR3 here is CASSWGQGADGYTF. The CDR3 nucleotides are TGCGCCAGCAGCTGGGGACAGGGGGCGGATGGCTACACCTTC.